A single sample gave rise to the 9 T cell receptor beta chains below, sequenced in a study of cytotoxic CD8 clonotypes in ibrutinib-treated CLL. Assay: immunoSEQ multiplex PCR; the TCRdb copy retains only in-frame clones and omits some. The data contain roughly 40,000 clones, approximately 70% of them singletons. The specimen was PBMCs, collected after 12 months of ibrutinib treatment. The receptor source for this set is a human donor with chronic lymphocytic leukemia.

V is TRBV7-6 and J is TRBJ2-3, with D possibly matching TRBD1 (5 bases). V was trimmed by 5 bases and J by 5 bases, leaving 14 bases between them. Germline CDR1 SGHVS, CDR2 FNYEAQ. The CDR3 is made up of 14 amino acids. CDR3 loop: CASSGAGPIDTQYF. The CDR3 coding sequence is TGTGCCAGCAGCGGGGCAGGGCCGATAGATACGCAGTATTTT.

The chain joins TRBV9 to TRBJ2-7, with TRBD1 as a possible D gene (7 bases). Germline V lookup: CDR1 SGDLS, CDR2 YYNGEE. The CDR3 is 15 amino acids. V lost 2 bases and J 3 bases, leaving 15 bases between the germline ends. The CDR3 nucleotides read TGTGCCAGCAGCGTGGCAGGGGGGCTCAGCTACGAGCAGTACTTC. This encodes CASSVAGGLSYEQYF.

This clone was observed a handful of times. The chain recombines TRBV28 with TRBJ1-1, with a tentative D call TRBD1 (5 bases). This CDR3 spans 16 amino acids. Trimming removed 7 bases from V and 0 bases from J, with 18 bases in between. CDR1 and CDR2 (germline): MDHEN, SYDVKM. DNA of the CDR3: TGTGCCAGCACCCATTCTCCGGGACGGATGAACACTGAAGCTTTCTTT. This sequence encodes CASTHSPGRMNTEAFF.

The chain joins TRBV7-2 to TRBJ1-2, with 8 bases that match TRBD1. Germline V gene sequence: CDR1 SGHTA, CDR2 FQGNSA. J gave up 7 bases and V 4 bases, and 8 bases lay outside the gene matches. The CDR3 covers 14 residues. The CDR3 DNA reads TGTGCCAGCAGCTCACTCCAGGGGGCGGCTGGCTACACCTTC. Encoded protein: CASSSLQGAAGYTF.

The rearrangement uses TRBV11-2 and TRBJ1-1; D call uncertain. Germline loops: CDR1 SGHAT, CDR2 FQNNGV. This CDR3 is built from 14 residues. Between the trimmed V and J ends, which lost 5 bases and 0 bases, there was a span of 10 bases. The CDR3 sequence is CASSLGPLNTEAFF. DNA for the CDR3: TGTGCCAGCAGCCTTGGACCCCTGAACACTGAAGCTTTCTTT.

The V and J genes are TRBV18 and TRBJ2-1, with TRBD1 matching 10 bases. Trimming took 0 bases from V and 6 from J; bases not matched to a gene: 2. The CDR3 runs to 15 residues. Germline V CDR1 and CDR2: KGHSH, LQKENI. The CDR3 loop reads CASSPPTGGSNEQFF. In DNA form, the CDR3 reads TGTGCCAGCTCACCACCGACAGGGGGCTCCAATGAGCAGTTCTTC. The full variable domain, with the rest looked up from reference TRBV18 and TRBJ2-1, is NAGVMQNPRHLVRRRGQEARLRCSPMKGHSHVYWYRQLPEEGLKFMVYLQKENIIDESGMPKERFSAEFPKEGPSILRIQQVVRGDSAAYFCASSPPTGGSNEQFFGPGTRLTVL.

The chain has TRBV6-5 and TRBJ1-4; perhaps TRBD1 as D (6 bases). The CDR3 consists of 15 residues. The germline V and J ends were trimmed by 2 bases and 7 bases, with 14 bases remaining between them. Germline V CDR1 and CDR2: MNHEY, SVGAGI. This chain's CDR3 is CASSYGLGGGEKLFF. The DNA of the CDR3 is TGTGCCAGCAGTTACGGTCTGGGGGGCGGTGAAAAACTGTTTTTT.

The rearrangement uses TRBV4-1 and TRBJ2-1; 7 positions agree with TRBD2. V lost 1 base, J lost 9 bases, and 9 bases stayed unmatched. The CDR3 spans 15 residues. Germline V gives CDR1 MGHRA, CDR2 YSYEKL. The CDR3 nucleotides are TGCGCCAGCAGCCAAGTTCAGCGGGGTACGGCTGAGCAGTTCTTC. The encoded protein is CASSQVQRGTAEQFF.

The chain joins TRBV7-3 to TRBJ2-2; 8 nucleotides align to TRBD1. V was clipped by 4 bases and J by 6 bases; unmatched bases: 4. The CDR3 is 14 residues long. Germline V CDR1 and CDR2: SGHTA, FQGTGA. CDR3 DNA sequence: TGTGCCAGCAGCTCCTCGACAGGGGCCGGGGAGCTGTTTTTT. It translates to CASSSSTGAGELFF.